This T cell receptor beta chain was observed in a study of T cell changes during pregnancy in multiple sclerosis. CDR1 and CDR2 (germline): SGHRS, YFSETQ. The V segment lost 0 bases and the J segment 6 bases; nucleotides outside the gene matches: 9. This CDR3 is 16 amino acids long. Clones were read by immunoSEQ multiplex PCR, and TCRdb kept only the in-frame ones, dropping some. The table has around 79,000 clones, 75% to 95% seen once. The sequences come from CD4+ T cells from peripheral blood mononuclear cells, collected in the second trimester of pregnancy. The clonotype was recovered from a female donor with multiple sclerosis, enrolled in a pregnancy study. The genes are TRBV5-1 and TRBJ2-5; 9 bases fit TRBD1. The CDR3 coding sequence is TGCGCCAGCAGCTTGGGCAACAAGGACAGGGGACAGACCCAGTACTTC. Residues: CASSLGNKDRGQTQYF.